This TCR beta chain was sequenced during a study of T-cell reconstitution after alpha-beta-depleted transplantation in children. Broader study findings: Newly made T cells mostly supplied T-cell counts and diversity one year after transplant. About two months after transplant, alpha-beta T cells reportedly came from several hundred expanded graft clones. Some patients owed their high day-60 TCRbeta diversity to surviving recipient T cells and thymic progenitors.

In the case of this clonotype: As yet, its antigen is unknown.

The CDR3 runs 17 residues. Per the germline V gene, CDR1 is DFQATT and CDR2 is SNEGSKA (reference sequence). For TCRbeta, the library was prepared with unique molecular identifiers. One entry per CDR3 protein, called by TCRdb with MiXCR from the PCR reads. Of hundreds of thousands of distinct CDR3 sequences in the sample, approximately 14% were seen once. Sequencing was performed on PBMCs, taken before TCRalphabeta/CD19-depleted stem cell transplant. This TCR was recovered from a girl aged 2-10 years with congenital amegakaryocytic thrombocytopenia, due to receive a stem cell transplant. The chain uses TRBV20-1 and TRBJ2-5, with 11 bases aligning to TRBD2. The CDR3 reads CWVAGRLAGLLEETQYF. CDR3 nucleotides: TGCTGGGTGGCTGGGAGACTAGCGGGATTGCTGGAAGAGACCCAGTACTTC.